This TCR beta chain was identified during a study of T cell responses to AZD1222 COVID-19 vaccine (dated by TCRdb to the early 2020s). Notes on the research overall: A total of 233 trial participants underwent TCR sequencing, of whom 200 to 220 received two doses of AZD1222 and some 25 received two doses of the MenACWY control vaccine. Enrollment into the trials was organized by age into subgroups of 18-55, 56-69 and 70-plus years, and those subgroups contained approximately 150, 30 and 60 TCR-sequenced participants, respectively.

In the case of this clone: Its recognized antigen is unknown. No base qualities exist here, and no much larger clone lies one base off it.

From its cysteine to its phenylalanine, the CDR3 spans 12 amino acids. The retained sequence is limited to the CDR3, 36 bases, with the frame set at the first base. V is cut by 0 bases and J by 9 bases, and the space between the germline ends is 8 bases. What the authors observed across the whole study: Participants were mostly white British and included more females than males, and it was suggested by the authors that clonal diversity may have been underestimated. Vaccine-associated CD4 TCRs spanned the whole spike protein, with dominant responses in regions 160-218 and 743-854. The 56-69-year group was small, and its depth increase did not reach significance, likely because of low power. Only five or six AZD1222 recipients were SARS-CoV-2 seropositive at baseline, limiting conclusions about previously exposed vaccinees. Because no day 14 peak-response samples were available, the repertoires could be characterized only after the peak T cell response. After two AZD1222 doses, spike-specific TCR breadth and depth were significantly higher than at day 0 and than in MenACWY recipients. Reportedly, close to half of the unique spike-specific TCRs recognized epitopes lying outside the regions that are mutated in the B.1.351 and B.1.1.7 variants.

The CDR3 regions of human TCRbeta chains were subjected to immunosequencing. The study's own analysis went as follows. TCRs in the repertoires were compared against a reference library of SARS-CoV-2-specific TCRs that had been generated with the MIRA antigen-specificity platform. Breadth meant the fraction of unique TCRs that were SARS-CoV-2-associated, whereas depth meant the fraction of total T cells that were SARS-CoV-2-associated. Each spike-specific TCR was assigned to its reactive spike region and to a CD4 or CD8 class using the MIRA data. Log10-transformed breadth and depth values were compared by one-way ANOVA with Sidak's multiple comparisons tests. The clones in this table, taken by TCRdb from immuneACCESS, are in-frame only. Not every clone is retained; where verified, under half of the shortfall comes from an unresolved V gene, and the cause of the rest is unknown. The V and J calls and clone size come from that table; D and trimming were worked out from the DNA. The sample table shows 150,000 to 200,000 clones, and over 70% are seen once. Of the sample, about 3% is held by the ten largest clones.

Explained via the paper, the time point label denotes: baseline before first vaccination. The sample's treatment or condition label, in plain terms: meningococcal conjugate vaccine given as trial control. The vaccinee samples were drawn from two UK trials, COV001 and COV002, one of which was a single-blind randomized controlled phase 2/3 trial testing AZD1222 (ChAdOx1 nCoV-19) in healthy adults. For TCRbeta chain sequencing, PBMC samples from trial participants were taken at day 0 and at day 28 after the second dose. Sequencing used peripheral blood, obtained on day 0 of MenACWY control vaccination. The V gene is TRBV12-3 or TRBV12-4 and the J gene is TRBJ2-5; a tentative D call is TRBD2 (5 bases match). The TCR was taken from an adult in good health. For the CDR3, the sequence is CASSLAPGSQYF. The sequence in DNA is TGTGCCAGCAGTTTAGCCCCGGGATCCCAGTACTTC.